A single sample is the source of the 14 T cell receptor beta chains below, sequenced in a study of cytomegalovirus exposure and HLA in healthy donors. PCR involved 60 Vbeta and 13 Jbeta primers. The repertoire was sequenced with immunoSEQ multiplex PCR; TCRdb's copy has only in-frame clones and lacks some. Here the sample spans over 150,000 clones, about 80% being singletons. The sequenced sample was PBMCs. The receptors originated from a middle-aged man in good health and CMV-seronegative.

The chain carries TRBV5-4 and TRBJ2-7; TRBD2 matches at 9 bases. This CDR3 is built from 15 residues. After removal of 4 bases from V and 5 bases from J, the junction contained 10 bases not matched to a gene. Germline V lookup: CDR1 SGHNT, CDR2 YYREEE (reference sequence). The chain's CDR3 is CASSPPGVAGDEQYF. CDR3 nucleotides: TGTGCCAGCAGCCCTCCGGGAGTAGCGGGAGACGAGCAGTACTTC.

This clone has only one observation. The V and J genes are TRBV7-8 and TRBJ1-4, with D unresolved. Trimming stripped 1 base from V and 6 bases from J, with 12 bases between. The germline CDR1 and CDR2 sequences are SGHVS and FQNEAQ. This CDR3 region has 15 residues. The CDR3 sequence is CASSLDPGKDEKLFF. CDR3 nucleotide sequence: TGTGCCAGCAGCTTAGATCCAGGAAAGGATGAAAAACTGTTTTTT.

Comment on this clone: A read error may account for a junction end that differs from germline. The genes are TRBV7-2 and TRBJ2-1; 10 bases are a match to TRBD2. Germline CDR1 SGHTA, CDR2 FQGNSA. The CDR3 covers 17 residues. Written as DNA, the CDR3 is TGTGCCAGCGGCTTAACTAGCGGGGCCCTAATTTACAATGAGCAGTTCTTC. Translating it yields CASGLTSGALIYNEQFF. The variable domain in full, with the rest retrieved from reference TRBV7-2 and TRBJ2-1, is GAGVSQSPSNKVTEKGKDVELRCDPISGHTALYWYRQSLGQGLEFLIYFQGNSAPDKSGLPSDRFSAERTGGSVSTLTIQRTQQEDSAVYLCASGLTSGALIYNEQFFGPGTRLTVL.

The genes are TRBV19 and TRBJ2-3, with D possibly matching TRBD2 (6 bases). CDR3 size: 14 residues. Per the germline V gene, CDR1 is LNHDA and CDR2 is SQIVND (reference sequence). Trimming took off 4 bases at V and 4 bases at J, with 12 bases between the two ends. This CDR3 reads CASSTGTPPDTQYF. The CDR3 bases are TGTGCCAGTAGTACCGGGACTCCCCCAGATACGCAGTATTTT.

The chain recombines TRBV6-5 with TRBJ1-5; 8 bases are a match to TRBD1. CDR3 size: 14 residues. V shed 4 bases and J 6 bases; nucleotides not matched to a gene: 5. Germline values: CDR1 MNHEY, CDR2 SVGAGI. The CDR3 DNA sequence: TGTGCCAGCAGTTCTCAGGGGGCGCGTCAGCCCCAGCATTTT. It specifies CASSSQGARQPQHF.

This chain links TRBV7-8 with TRBJ2-4, with D maybe TRBD2 (5 bases). V lost 4 bases, J lost 1 base, and 14 bases lay in between. The CDR3 sequence is 16 residues long. In germline, CDR1 is SGHVS, CDR2 FQNEAQ. As DNA, the CDR3 is TGTGCCAGCAGCTCCCATGACGGGGTGGCCAAAAACATTCAGTACTTC. Amino acid sequence: CASSSHDGVAKNIQYF.

This clone has more than one count but fewer than ten. This chain connects TRBV7-2 to TRBJ2-1, with 7 bases lining up with TRBD2. J was trimmed by 10 bases and V by 5 bases; bases with no gene match: 20. Germline values: CDR1 SGHTA, CDR2 FQGNSA. The CDR3 is 17 residues long. CDR3 in amino acids: CASSDNLRDYLGGEQFF. CDR3 bases: TGTGCCAGCAGCGACAATCTCCGGGACTACCTAGGCGGGGAGCAGTTCTTC.

The chain recombines TRBV5-5 with TRBJ1-4, with 9 bases aligning to TRBD1. The germline CDR1 and CDR2 sequences are SGHKS and YYEKEE (reference sequence). V shed 4 bases and J 8 bases; nucleotides not matched to a gene: 21. The CDR3 loop spans 19 amino acids. The chain's CDR3 is CASSAFHRDRVLSTEKLFF. CDR3 nucleotides: TGTGCCAGCAGCGCATTTCACCGGGACAGGGTATTAAGTACAGAAAAACTGTTTTTT.

This chain links TRBV4-1 with TRBJ2-1; 13 bases agree with TRBD2. The CDR3 totals 18 residues. The junction had 10 bases not matched to a gene; V was cut back by 1 base and J by 7 bases. Per the germline V gene, CDR1 is MGHRA and CDR2 is YSYEKL. The chain's CDR3 is CASSQVGLAGVARNEQFF. CDR3 nucleotides: TGCGCCAGCAGCCAAGTAGGACTAGCGGGAGTTGCGAGGAATGAGCAGTTCTTC.

This rearrangement joins TRBV5-5 to TRBJ1-4; 8 bases are shared with TRBD1. The V gene's germline CDR1 is SGHKS and CDR2 YYEKEE (reference sequence). The CDR3 runs 15 residues. The trim removed 0 bases at V and 4 bases at J, leaving 2 bases unmatched. In DNA, the CDR3 is TGTGCCAGCAGCTTGGTCGGACAGGGTAATGAAAAACTGTTTTTT. Protein: CASSLVGQGNEKLFF.

This clone has only a few counts. The chain's CDR3 is CASSAGQGRGNTEAFF. DNA for the CDR3: TGTGCCAGCAGTGCTGGACAGGGCCGGGGGAACACTGAAGCTTTCTTT. The chain carries TRBV2 and TRBJ1-1; 8 bases map to TRBD1. Germline V gene lookup returns CDR1 SNHLY and CDR2 FYNNEI. With 4 bases clipped from V and 1 base from J, the junction kept 8 bases outside the gene matches. This CDR3 contains 16 residues.

The chain combines TRBV7-2 with TRBJ2-5; the D is unclear. Between the trimmed V and J ends, which lost 1 base and 1 base, there was a span of 10 bases. CDR3 length: 15 residues. CDR1 is SGHTA, CDR2 FQGNSA, per germline. CDR3 loop: CASSLGGSGQETQYF. The CDR3 region has the DNA TGTGCCAGCAGCTTAGGCGGTTCGGGCCAAGAGACCCAGTACTTC. The variable domain in full, with the rest retrieved from reference TRBV7-2 and TRBJ2-5, is GAGVSQSPSNKVTEKGKDVELRCDPISGHTALYWYRQSLGQGLEFLIYFQGNSAPDKSGLPSDRFSAERTGGSVSTLTIQRTQQEDSAVYLCASSLGGSGQETQYFGPGTRLLVL.

This clone occurred once. The junction shows a germline mismatch at one end, possibly a read error. The CDR3 bases are TGTGCCAGCAGCTACACCTCTCCGGGACAGGGGGCCGGTGGTGACTTT. This translates into CASSYTSPGQGAGGDF. The chain links TRBV6-6 to TRBJ1-1; 12 bases are a match to TRBD1. The CDR3 runs to 16 residues. The germline CDR1 and CDR2 sequences are MNHNY and SVGAGI (reference sequence).

This clone came up a few times. The V call is TRBV12-5, the J call TRBJ1-2; D is undetermined. CDR1 LGHNT and CDR2 FRNRAP come from the germline V gene. Deletions cut 6 bases from V and 4 bases from J, with 12 bases between. The CDR3 totals 13 residues. DNA of the CDR3: TGTGCTAGTGGACCCAGCGGGAGCTATGGCTACACCTTC. Amino acid sequence: CASGPSGSYGYTF. Full variable domain (outside the CDR3, taken from reference TRBV12-5 and TRBJ1-2): DARVTQTPRHKVTEMGQEVTMRCQPILGHNTVFWYRQTMMQGLELLAYFRNRAPLDDSGMPKDRFSAEMPDATLATLKIQPSEPRDSAVYFCASGPSGSYGYTFGSGTRLTVV.